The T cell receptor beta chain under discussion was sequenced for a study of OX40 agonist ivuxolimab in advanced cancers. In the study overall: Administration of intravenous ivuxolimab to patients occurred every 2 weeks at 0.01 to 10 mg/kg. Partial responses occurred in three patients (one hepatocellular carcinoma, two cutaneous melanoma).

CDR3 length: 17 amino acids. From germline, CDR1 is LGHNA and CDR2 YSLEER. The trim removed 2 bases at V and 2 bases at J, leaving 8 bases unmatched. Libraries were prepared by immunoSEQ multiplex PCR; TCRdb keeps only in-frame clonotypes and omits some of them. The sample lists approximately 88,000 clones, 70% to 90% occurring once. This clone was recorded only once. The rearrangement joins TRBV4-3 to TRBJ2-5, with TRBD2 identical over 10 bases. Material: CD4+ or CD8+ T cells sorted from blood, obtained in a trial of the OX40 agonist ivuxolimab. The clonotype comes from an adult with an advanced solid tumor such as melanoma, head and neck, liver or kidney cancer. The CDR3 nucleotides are TGCGCCAGCAGCCAAATAGCGGGGGGCGGAGGACAAGAGACCCAGTACTTC. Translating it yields CASSQIAGGGGQETQYF.